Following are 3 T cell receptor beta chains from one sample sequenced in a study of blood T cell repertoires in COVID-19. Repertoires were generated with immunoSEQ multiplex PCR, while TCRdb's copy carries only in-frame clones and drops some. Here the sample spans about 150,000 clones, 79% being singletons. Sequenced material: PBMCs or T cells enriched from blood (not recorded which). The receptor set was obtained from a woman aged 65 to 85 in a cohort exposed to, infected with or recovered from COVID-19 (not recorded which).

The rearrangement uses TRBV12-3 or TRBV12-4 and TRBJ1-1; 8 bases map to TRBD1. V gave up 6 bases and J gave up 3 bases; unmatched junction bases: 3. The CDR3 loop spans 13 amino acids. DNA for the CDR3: TGTGCCAGCAGACAGGGGGAGTACACTGAAGCTTTCTTT. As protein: CASRQGEYTEAFF.

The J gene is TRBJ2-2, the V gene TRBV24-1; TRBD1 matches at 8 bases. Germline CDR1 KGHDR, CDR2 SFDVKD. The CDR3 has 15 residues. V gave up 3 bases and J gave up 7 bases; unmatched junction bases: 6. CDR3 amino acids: CATSDPGQGSGELFF. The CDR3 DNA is TGTGCCACCAGTGATCCTGGACAGGGTAGCGGGGAGCTGTTTTTT.

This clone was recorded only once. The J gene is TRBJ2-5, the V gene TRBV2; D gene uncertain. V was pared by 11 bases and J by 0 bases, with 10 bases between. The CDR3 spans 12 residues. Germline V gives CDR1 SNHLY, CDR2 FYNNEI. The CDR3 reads CAGSLNQETQYF. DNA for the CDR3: TGTGCCGGTAGCTTAAACCAAGAGACCCAGTACTTC.